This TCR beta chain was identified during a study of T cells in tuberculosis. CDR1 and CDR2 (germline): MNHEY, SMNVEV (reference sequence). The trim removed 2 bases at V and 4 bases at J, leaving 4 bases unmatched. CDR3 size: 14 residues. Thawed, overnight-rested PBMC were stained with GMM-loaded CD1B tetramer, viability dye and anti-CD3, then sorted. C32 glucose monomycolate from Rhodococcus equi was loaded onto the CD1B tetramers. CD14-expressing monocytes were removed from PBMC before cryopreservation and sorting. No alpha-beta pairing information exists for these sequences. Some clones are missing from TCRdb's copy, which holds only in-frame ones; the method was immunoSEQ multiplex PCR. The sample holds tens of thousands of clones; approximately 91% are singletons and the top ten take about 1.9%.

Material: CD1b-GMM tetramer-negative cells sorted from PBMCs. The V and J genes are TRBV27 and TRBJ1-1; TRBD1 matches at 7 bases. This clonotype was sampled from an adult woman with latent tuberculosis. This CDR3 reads CASSLNRGGTEAFF. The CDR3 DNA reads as TGTGCCAGCAGTTTAAACAGGGGTGGCACTGAAGCTTTCTTT.